One sample yielded the 19 T cell receptor beta chains listed below, sequenced in a study of T cells after yellow fever vaccination. Each CDR3 protein gets one entry after TCRdb re-called the 5' RACE reads with MiXCR. The repertoire holds about 310,000 distinct CDR3 sequences, with around 4% as singletons. Source: PBMCs, taken on the day of the yellow fever booster vaccination. The origin of the receptors is a man younger than 30 who received the YFV17D yellow fever vaccine.

This clonotype was seen at least ten times. V and J are TRBV5-6 and TRBJ1-4; maybe TRBD1 (6 bases). CDR1 SGHDT and CDR2 YYEEEE come from the germline V gene. This CDR3 is built from 16 residues. The ends were cut back, 2 bases at V and 0 bases at J, with 11 bases in the middle. CDR3 sequence: CASSFGTFATNEKLFF. The CDR3 bases are TGTGCCAGCAGCTTCGGGACATTTGCAACTAATGAAAAACTGTTTTTT.

In its sample, this clonotype was seen many times. The genes are TRBV20-1 and TRBJ2-3; D gene ambiguous. Germline V gene lookup returns CDR1 DFQATT and CDR2 SNEGSKA (reference sequence). With 0 bases removed from V and 1 base from J, the gap between germline ends came to 5 bases. This CDR3 is built from 13 residues. CDR3: CSAREVGTDTQYF. CDR3 in DNA: TGCAGTGCTAGAGAAGTGGGCACAGATACGCAGTATTTT.

This chain links TRBV9 with TRBJ1-2, with 10 bases identical to TRBD1. The CDR3 spans 15 residues. V lost 4 bases to trimming and J lost 6 bases; unmatched junction nucleotides: 9. CDR1 and CDR2 (germline): SGDLS, YYNGEE. The CDR3 sequence: CASSHLRDRGHGYTF. DNA of the CDR3: TGTGCCAGCAGCCACCTCCGGGACAGGGGCCATGGCTACACCTTC.

This clonotype has at least ten counts. The V call is TRBV9, the J call TRBJ2-7, with 10 nucleotides matching TRBD2. Germline trimming cut 2 bases from V and 5 bases from J; bases unmatched to any gene: 7. CDR3 length: 15 residues. Germline lookup yields CDR1 SGDLS and CDR2 YYNGEE. Here the CDR3 reads CASSVGLAGVDEQYF. The CDR3 DNA reads as TGTGCCAGCAGCGTGGGGCTAGCGGGGGTGGACGAGCAGTACTTC.

A note on this clonotype: Being one base from a much bigger clone, this may be a read error. V is TRBV5-1 and J is TRBJ2-1; 10 bases align to TRBD2. Germline-derived CDR1 and CDR2 are SGHRS and YFSETQ. The CDR3 is 15 amino acids. J gave up 8 bases and V 5 bases, and 10 bases lay outside the gene matches. The CDR3 coding sequence is TGCGCCAGCAGTTATAGCGGGGGGCCTGGGGATGAGCAGTTCTTC. Its translation: CASSYSGGPGDEQFF.

This clonotype was counted many times. The chain employs TRBV4-3 and TRBJ2-1; 8 nucleotides align to TRBD2. The CDR3 totals 15 residues. V was clipped by 3 bases and J by 4 bases; unmatched bases: 5. Germline V CDR1 and CDR2: LGHNA, YSLEER. DNA of the CDR3: TGCGCCAGCAGCCAGGGCGGGGGGAGGTACAATGAGCAGTTCTTC. Translation: CASSQGGGRYNEQFF.

This clonotype was counted between two and nine times. The V and J genes are TRBV20-1 and TRBJ2-5, with 7 positions matching TRBD2. Germline loops: CDR1 DFQATT, CDR2 SNEGSKA (reference sequence). Unmatched junction bases numbered 8, after V lost 6 bases and J lost 4 bases. The CDR3 totals 13 residues. This chain's CDR3 is CSAVRDYTETQYF. The CDR3 DNA sequence: TGCAGTGCCGTACGGGACTATACAGAGACCCAGTACTTC.

CDR3 loop: CSVRDAYGYTF. CDR3 coding DNA: TGCAGCGTTCGGGACGCCTATGGCTACACCTTC. The chain uses TRBV29-1 and TRBJ1-2, with D possibly being TRBD1 (5 bases). Trimming stripped 5 bases from V and 4 bases from J, with 8 bases between. This CDR3 has 11 residues. CDR1 SQVTM and CDR2 ANQGSEA come from the germline V gene.

In this sample, this clonotype turned up many times. The chain couples TRBV4-3 to TRBJ2-3; D call uncertain. The V end lost 0 bases, the J end lost 9 bases, and 28 bases lay between the germline ends. Looked up from germline, CDR1 is LGHNA and CDR2 is YSLEER. CDR3 length: 19 residues. Written as DNA, the CDR3 is TGCGCCAGCAGCCAAGATGGTTGGGGTGGGTTGGGTTCCCGGCGGACGCAGTATTTT. Its translation: CASSQDGWGGLGSRRTQYF.

The chain links TRBV20-1 to TRBJ1-2; D call uncertain. The CDR3 has 11 amino acids. Germline CDR1 reads DFQATT; CDR2 reads SNEGSKA (reference sequence). Trimming cost V 6 bases and J 7 bases, with 12 bases left between them. In nucleotides, the CDR3 is TGCAGTGCCACCAACATCACTGGCTACACCTTC. This gives the protein CSATNITGYTF.

The chain joins TRBV10-3 to TRBJ1-3; D is undetermined. Trimming removed 7 bases at V and 4 bases at J, with 11 bases between. Germline assignment: CDR1 ENHRY and CDR2 SYGVKD. The CDR3 spans 13 residues. CDR3 nucleotide sequence: TGTGCCATCAAATCTTACACAGGAAACACCATATATTTT. Protein product: CAIKSYTGNTIYF.

In its sample, this clonotype was seen many times. This rearrangement joins TRBV6-1 to TRBJ2-2; D unclear. Trimming pared 2 bases from V and 5 bases from J, leaving 9 bases between. This CDR3 is 14 amino acids long. Per the germline V gene, CDR1 is MNHNS and CDR2 is SASEGT. The CDR3, as DNA: TGTGCCAGCAGTGAAAGCGTGAAAACCGGGGAGCTGTTTTTT. Translation gives CASSESVKTGELFF.

With regard to this clonotype: A much larger clone is a single base away; this may be a read error. The V gene is TRBV27, the J gene TRBJ1-2; possible D gene TRBD1, 6 bases. The ends were cut back, 4 bases at V and 8 bases at J, with 11 bases in the middle. This CDR3 region has 12 residues. Germline CDR1 and CDR2: MNHEY and SMNVEV (reference sequence). CDR3 in amino acids: CASSSTGRGYTF. In DNA form, the CDR3 reads TGTGCCAGCAGTTCTACAGGGAGAGGCTACACCTTC.

This clonotype has a handful of counts. The chain employs TRBV4-1 and TRBJ2-3; TRBD1 matches at 7 bases. CDR1 is MGHRA, CDR2 YSYEKL, per germline. The CDR3 has 15 residues. V shed 1 base, J shed 2 bases, and the junction held 3 bases outside the gene matches. The CDR3 loop is CASSQGQGPTDTQYF. CDR3 DNA sequence: TGCGCCAGCAGCCAAGGACAGGGCCCCACAGATACGCAGTATTTT.

This chain connects TRBV5-1 to TRBJ2-7, with TRBD1 matching 9 bases. The V segment lost 6 bases and the J segment 4 bases; nucleotides outside the gene matches: 11. Germline V lookup: CDR1 SGHRS, CDR2 YFSETQ. The CDR3 runs to 15 residues. The chain's CDR3 is CASTRLQGARYEQYF. Here the CDR3 DNA reads TGCGCCAGCACTCGATTACAGGGGGCGCGTTACGAGCAGTACTTC.

The chain has TRBV5-6 and TRBJ2-7, with a tentative D call TRBD1 (6 bases). The CDR3 has 14 amino acids. Per the germline V gene, CDR1 is SGHDT and CDR2 is YYEEEE. V was trimmed by 0 bases and J by 7 bases, leaving 14 bases between them. CDR3 nucleotide sequence: TGTGCCAGCAGCTTGGGACAGGTTTGGGGTGAGCAGTACGTC. The encoded protein is CASSLGQVWGEQYV.

The genes are TRBV4-3 and TRBJ2-2, with D tentatively TRBD2 (6 bases). This CDR3 contains 18 residues. The V and J ends lost 0 bases and 5 bases respectively, with 19 bases between them. Germline CDR1 and CDR2: LGHNA and YSLEER. The CDR3 here is CASSQERTQGGRTGELFF. The CDR3 region has the DNA TGCGCCAGCAGCCAAGAACGGACACAAGGAGGGAGAACCGGGGAGCTGTTTTTT.

This clonotype came up many times. V and J are TRBV21-1 and TRBJ2-5; the D call in the table, TRBD2, was not verified against the DNA. TRBV21-1 constitutes a pseudogene. The CDR3 is made up of 13 amino acids. DNA of the CDR3: TGTGCCAGCACATCGGGCCGTGGGGAGACCCAGTACTTC. As protein: CASTSGRGETQYF.

Ten or more counts support this clonotype. The chain links TRBV5-1 to TRBJ2-2, with D unclear. The V gene's germline CDR1 is SGHRS and CDR2 YFSETQ. The CDR3 covers 15 residues. V was cut by 5 bases and J by 0 bases, with 11 bases left in between. The chain's CDR3 is CASSGGFPNTGELFF. The CDR3, as DNA: TGCGCCAGCAGTGGTGGCTTTCCGAACACCGGGGAGCTGTTTTTT.